This is a list of T cell receptor beta chains from one sample in a study of T cell responses to AZD1222 COVID-19 vaccine. TCRdb's copy holds only in-frame clones and misses some; the assay was immunoSEQ multiplex PCR. The table lists tens of thousands of clones, approximately 91% of them singletons, with around 5% in the top ten. The sequencing used peripheral blood, collected 28 days after the second AZD1222 dose. These receptors were collected from an adult who received the AZD1222 COVID-19 vaccine. Both conserved end residues are part of each CDR3. Fields, in order: CDR3 protein, CDR3 DNA, CDR3 length, V gene, J gene, D gene, clone size. D genes are given only for firm matches. Part of the rows lack a size; the others show once, few, many or a class for expanded clones.

CDR3 protein: CASSLQGQNTGELFF
CDR3 DNA: TGCGCCAGCAGCTTGCAGGGACAGAACACCGGGGAGCTGTTTTTT
CDR3 length: 15
V gene: TRBV5-1
J gene: TRBJ2-2
D gene: -
clone size: few

CDR3 protein: CASSLAWSSYEQYF
CDR3 DNA: TGCGCCAGCAGCTTGGCCTGGAGCTCCTACGAGCAGTACTTC
CDR3 length: 14
V gene: TRBV5-1
J gene: TRBJ2-7
D gene: -
clone size: -

CDR3 protein: CASSLTGDQPQHF
CDR3 DNA: TGTGCCAGCAGTTTAACTGGGGACCAGCCCCAGCATTTT
CDR3 length: 13
V gene: TRBV28
J gene: TRBJ1-5
D gene: -
clone size: -

CDR3 protein: CASSFQSSYNEQFF
CDR3 DNA: TGTGCCAGCAGCTTTCAGAGCTCCTACAATGAGCAGTTCTTC
CDR3 length: 14
V gene: TRBV11-2
J gene: TRBJ2-1
D gene: -
clone size: once

CDR3 protein: CASSDGAFLDTQYF
CDR3 DNA: TGTGCCAGCAGTGACGGGGCCTTCCTGGATACGCAGTATTTT
CDR3 length: 14
V gene: TRBV6-1
J gene: TRBJ2-3
D gene: -
clone size: -

CDR3 protein: CASSYATGAGDTQYF
CDR3 DNA: TGCGCCAGCAGCTACGCCACAGGGGCAGGGGATACGCAGTATTTT
CDR3 length: 15
V gene: TRBV5-1
J gene: TRBJ2-3
D gene: TRBD1
clone size: -

CDR3 protein: CASSFGGSSRGYTF
CDR3 DNA: TGTGCCAGCAGCTTCGGGGGATCTTCCCGGGGCTACACCTTC
CDR3 length: 14
V gene: TRBV7-9
J gene: TRBJ1-2
D gene: -
clone size: -

CDR3 protein: CASSQDLDRVGGYTF
CDR3 DNA: TGCGCCAGCAGCCAAGATCTAGACAGGGTAGGAGGCTACACCTTC
CDR3 length: 15
V gene: TRBV4-1
J gene: TRBJ1-2
D gene: TRBD1
clone size: once

CDR3 protein: CASSVAGGNTIYF
CDR3 DNA: TGTGCCAGCAGCGTAGCAGGCGGAAACACCATATATTTT
CDR3 length: 13
V gene: TRBV9
J gene: TRBJ1-3
D gene: -
clone size: -

CDR3 protein: CASSHGSGEQDTQYF
CDR3 DNA: TGTGCCAGCAGCCACGGTTCGGGGGAACAGGATACGCAGTATTTT
CDR3 length: 15
V gene: TRBV4-2
J gene: TRBJ2-3
D gene: -
clone size: -

CDR3 protein: CATSRDRGTTNEKLFF
CDR3 DNA: TGTGCCACCAGCAGAGATCGGGGGACAACTAATGAAAAACTGTTTTTT
CDR3 length: 16
V gene: TRBV15
J gene: TRBJ1-4
D gene: -
clone size: -

CDR3 protein: CASSSTGGSEKLFF
CDR3 DNA: TGTGCCAGCAGCTCGACAGGGGGCAGTGAAAAACTGTTTTTT
CDR3 length: 14
V gene: TRBV5-4
J gene: TRBJ1-4
D gene: TRBD1
clone size: -

CDR3 protein: CSVEGGPGQGVDTQYF
CDR3 DNA: TGCAGCGTTGAGGGCGGCCCGGGACAGGGTGTGGATACGCAGTATTTT
CDR3 length: 16
V gene: TRBV29-1
J gene: TRBJ2-3
D gene: TRBD1
clone size: -

CDR3 protein: CASRGDGYTIYF
CDR3 DNA: TGTGCTAGCAGGGGTGACGGGTACACCATATATTTT
CDR3 length: 12
V gene: TRBV12-5
J gene: TRBJ1-3
D gene: -
clone size: -

CDR3 protein: CASSVASGGYNEQFF
CDR3 DNA: TGTGCCAGCAGCGTAGCGTCGGGGGGCTACAATGAGCAGTTCTTC
CDR3 length: 15
V gene: TRBV9
J gene: TRBJ2-1
D gene: TRBD2
clone size: -

CDR3 protein: CASSEALQVWLVGYTF
CDR3 DNA: TGTGCCAGCAGTGAAGCGCTACAAGTTTGGTTGGTTGGCTACACCTTC
CDR3 length: 16
V gene: TRBV2
J gene: TRBJ1-2
D gene: -
clone size: -

CDR3 protein: CAGNRDPNEKLFF
CDR3 DNA: TGTGCCGGGAACAGGGACCCTAATGAAAAACTGTTTTTT
CDR3 length: 13
V gene: TRBV5-5
J gene: TRBJ1-4
D gene: -
clone size: -

CDR3 protein: CASSPPGTGTYEQYF
CDR3 DNA: TGTGCCAGCAGCCCCCCTGGGACAGGGACCTACGAGCAGTACTTC
CDR3 length: 15
V gene: TRBV28
J gene: TRBJ2-7
D gene: TRBD1
clone size: -

CDR3 protein: CASSLRGNTEAFF
CDR3 DNA: TGTGCCAGCAGTTTAAGAGGGAACACTGAAGCTTTCTTT
CDR3 length: 13
V gene: TRBV12-3/TRBV12-4
J gene: TRBJ1-1
D gene: -
clone size: -

CDR3 protein: CASSFGVGAYEQYF
CDR3 DNA: TGTGCCAGCAGCTTTGGCGTAGGGGCCTACGAGCAGTACTTC
CDR3 length: 14
V gene: TRBV7-2
J gene: TRBJ2-7
D gene: -
clone size: -

CDR3 protein: CASSSLDTQYF
CDR3 DNA: TGTGCCAGCAGCTCGTTGGATACGCAGTATTTT
CDR3 length: 11
V gene: TRBV5-8
J gene: TRBJ2-3
D gene: -
clone size: -

CDR3 protein: CASSLFFLDEQFF
CDR3 DNA: TGTGCCAGCAGCTTGTTTTTCCTTGATGAGCAGTTCTTC
CDR3 length: 13
V gene: TRBV5-4
J gene: TRBJ2-1
D gene: -
clone size: -

CDR3 protein: CASSLGDRVPYTF
CDR3 DNA: TGTGCCAGCAGCTTGGGGGACAGGGTTCCCTACACCTTC
CDR3 length: 13
V gene: TRBV7-2
J gene: TRBJ1-2
D gene: TRBD1
clone size: -

CDR3 protein: CASSLTGEGYEQYF
CDR3 DNA: TGCGCCAGCAGCTTGACAGGGGAGGGCTACGAGCAGTACTTC
CDR3 length: 14
V gene: TRBV5-1
J gene: TRBJ2-7
D gene: -
clone size: once

CDR3 protein: CASSVQDINSPLHF
CDR3 DNA: TGTGCCAGCAGCGTACAGGATATTAATTCACCCCTCCACTTT
CDR3 length: 14
V gene: TRBV9
J gene: TRBJ1-6
D gene: -
clone size: -

CDR3 protein: CASRDQGLDGYTF
CDR3 DNA: TGTGCCAGCAGAGATCAGGGCCTCGATGGCTACACCTTC
CDR3 length: 13
V gene: TRBV6-5
J gene: TRBJ1-2
D gene: -
clone size: -